This TCR beta chain was recorded in a study of blood T cell repertoires in COVID-19. Study-wide background: Sources were T cells, B-cell-depleted T cells, or PBMCs; the material itself was cDNA or gDNA.

Germline lookup yields CDR1 SEHNR and CDR2 FQNEAQ (reference sequence). The CDR3 extends over 15 amino acids. Trimming took off 7 bases at V and 3 bases at J, with 13 bases between the two ends. In the study's own analysis: Cell counts per sample came from amplifying reference gene primers. Measured with immunoSEQ multiplex PCR; TCRdb has only the in-frame clones, and not every one. The D gene and trimming were derived from the DNA, and the V and J assignments and clone size from that table. The sample lists about 300,000 clones; 70% to 90% were seen once. The receptor was isolated from a woman aged 25-40 years with COVID-19, enrolled during active disease. Sequenced material: peripheral blood. The V call is TRBV7-9, the J call TRBJ2-6; D perhaps matches TRBD1 (5 bases). The CDR3 DNA follows: TGTGCCAGCACCGACAGCCTCTTTGGGGCCAACGTCCTGACTTTC. This gives the protein CASTDSLFGANVLTF.